This TCR beta chain was profiled in a study of molecular identifiers for immune sequencing clone quantification (dated by TCRdb to the late 2010s). Some background on the complete study: For a replicate experiment, the RNA from either 20,000 or 100,000 naive CD8 T cells was divided into five aliquots, and four of those aliquots went on to sequencing. This methods study benchmarked molecular-identifier clustering-based TCR repertoire sequencing (MIDCIRS) and TCR RNA copy counting, using CD8 T cells to do so. General study outcomes and caveats: When barcode sub-clustering was omitted, TCR diversity was inflated by chimeric consensus sequences, with chimeras reaching as high as 47%. Modeling estimated around 3.2 recovered TCR RNA copies per cell, compared with about 10 by digital PCR, which implies around 30% capture efficiency. The naive libraries included spiked-in Jurkat TCR RNA (about 11 copies' worth), and this RNA is not part of the donor repertoire. In CMV-specific effector cells, clones with more than 20 RNA copies accounted for over 99% of molecules, whereas in naive cells such clones accounted for under 1%. A single cell's worth of spiked-in Jurkat TCR RNA was reported detectable even among 850,000 to 1,000,000 naive CD8 T cells. The sizes of highly expanded clones could end up underestimated when identical TCR molecules share a barcode.

This clonotype has ten or more counts. It lacks a known antigen. The record has no base qualities; no much larger clone is one base away. Library construction relied on PCR. The instrument was an Illumina HiSeq 4000. Bulk TCR libraries were made following a previously described method, with the TCR primers given in Table S5. Total RNA was purified with the Qiagen AllPrep DNA/RNA kit. Before any analysis, reads coming from multiple sequencing runs of the same library were combined into one pool. The source study handled its data this way. Reads were retained only if their TCR constant sequence matched exactly, and those retained reads were trimmed to 150 nt and grouped according to their 12-nt molecular barcodes. Reads within each barcode group were sub-clustered using a 15% Levenshtein threshold, and quality-weighted consensus sequences were constructed for each RNA molecule. Non-functional sequences were excluded, and lower-count sequences lying one edit away from another sequence were also excluded. On the basis of fitting two negative binomial distributions, barcode sub-clusters with fewer than 20% of the maximum read count were discarded. TCRdb reanalyzed the raw reads on its own, using fastp at Q25 for trimming and MiXCR for clone calling, and kept in-frame beta chains. Each record represents a unique CDR3 protein, reported with the most common genes and DNA among its rows. TCRdb's processing, not the authors', yielded these V and J calls. The sample table shows 300,000 to 400,000 distinct CDR3 sequences, and about a fifth are seen once. The ten largest clones represent approximately 0.8% of the sample.

CDR1 LGHNA and CDR2 YSLEER were looked up in the germline V gene. Trimming removed 0 bases from V and 1 base from J, leaving 13 bases between the germline ends. The CDR3 sequence holds 16 residues, the cysteine and phenylalanine included. Here the CDR3 DNA is all that survives: 48 bases in frame from base 1. Libraries of naive CD8 T cells were generated from around 20,000 to 990,000 sorted cells, with 10%, 30% or 50% of the purified RNA used. Naive CD8 T cells, defined as CD8+CD4-CCR7+CD45RA+, were FACS-sorted into RLT Plus buffer on a BD FACSAria II. Roughly nine TCR copies' worth of Jurkat RNA were spiked into roughly 17,000-1,100,000 naive CD8 T cell samples to test detection sensitivity. Enrichment of CD8 T cells was performed with RosetteSep CD8+ T Cell Enrichment Cocktail and Ficoll-Paque, after which ACK red cell lysis was carried out.

The chain couples TRBV4-3 to TRBJ2-7, and the D gene may be TRBD2, 7 bases matching. What was sequenced was naive CD8+ T cells from blood, with Jurkat cell RNA spiked in. The intended sense of this specimen's cell subset or site label: FACS-sorted CD8+CD4-CCR7+CD45RA+ naive T cells. The clonotype was recovered from a human donor in good health. Some libraries in this study had Jurkat cell RNA spiked in. The CDR3 region reads CASSQEPSGTSYEQYF. The DNA sequence is as follows: TGCGCCAGCAGCCAAGAGCCCAGCGGGACATCCTACGAGCAGTACTTC.